The 27 T cell receptor beta chains given below trace back to one sample, sequenced in a study of CD8+ T cells in alopecia areata (dated by TCRdb to the late 2010s). According to the study, the label for this sample's treatment or condition signals: oral pan-JAK inhibitor, 5-10 mg twice daily. Library construction relied on the immunoSEQ multiplex PCR assay. For TCR sequencing, RNA was extracted from every sample and reverse transcribed into cDNA to serve as template. TCRdb limited this immuneACCESS table to in-frame rearrangements with V and J called. A share of clones is missing; checked studies link under half to unresolved V genes, and the rest is unexplained. The sample contains 95,000 to 100,000 clones, roughly 56% of them found a single time. The ten largest clonotypes hold about a sixth of the sample. The source material was CD8+ T cells sorted from blood, sampled at approximately week 60, from a patient treated with tofacitinib. The receptors shown here come from a human donor with alopecia areata.

V and J are TRBV27 and TRBJ2-3, with D perhaps TRBD1 (6 bases). The V end lost 6 bases, the J end lost 0 bases, and 13 bases lay between the germline ends. The germline CDR1 and CDR2 sequences are MNHEY and SMNVEV (reference sequence). The CDR3 extends over 15 amino acids. The CDR3, as DNA: TGTGCCAGCAGATTACAGGGCCGTAGCACAGATACGCAGTATTTT. This sequence encodes CASRLQGRSTDTQYF.

The J gene is TRBJ2-1, the V gene TRBV2; the D gene could be TRBD1 or TRBD2 (5 bases each). The CDR3 has 14 amino acids. In germline, CDR1 is SNHLY, CDR2 FYNNEI. Trimming cost V 7 bases and J 7 bases, with 17 bases left between them. The CDR3 DNA reads as TGTGCCAGCATCCTCCGGGGCTTAGAAAATGAGCAGTTCTTC. It encodes CASILRGLENEQFF.

This chain joins TRBV4-1 and TRBJ2-5, with D perhaps matching TRBD1 or TRBD2 (5 bases each). Per germline, CDR1 MGHRA and CDR2 YSYEKL. Trimming took 5 bases from V and 2 from J, leaving 15 bases between them. CDR3 length equals 15 residues. The CDR3 DNA follows: TGCGCCAGCAGCGAGAGGGGCAGAGAGCAAGAGACCCAGTACTTC. Translation: CASSERGREQETQYF.

The chain links TRBV5-5 to TRBJ1-1; D call uncertain. V lost 5 bases, J lost 0 bases, and 8 bases lay in between. The CDR3 has 13 residues. CDR1 and CDR2 from the germline V gene are SGHKS and YYEKEE (reference sequence). CDR3 in amino acids: CASSVAMNTEAFF. CDR3 DNA sequence: TGTGCCAGCAGTGTGGCCATGAACACTGAAGCTTTCTTT.

This chain uses TRBV7-9 with TRBJ2-7; the D call may be TRBD1 or TRBD2 (5 bases each). The CDR3 is 14 residues long. CDR1 SEHNR and CDR2 FQNEAQ come from the germline V gene (reference sequence). V shed 1 base and J shed 3 bases, with 10 bases lying between them. In DNA form, the CDR3 reads TGTGCCAGCAGCTTAGTATCTGGGGGCTACGAGCAGTACTTC. This gives the protein CASSLVSGGYEQYF.

This chain uses TRBV6-5 with TRBJ1-1; D is ambiguous. In germline, CDR1 is MNHEY, CDR2 SVGAGI. Deletions cut 5 bases from V and 0 bases from J, with 13 bases between. CDR3 size: 15 residues. The CDR3 is CASSIGPYMNTEAFF. In DNA form, the CDR3 reads TGTGCCAGCAGTATCGGACCCTACATGAACACTGAAGCTTTCTTT.

This clone was detected only a few times. The chain employs TRBV2 and TRBJ1-5, with D unclear. The germline V gene encodes CDR1 SNHLY and CDR2 FYNNEI. The CDR3 contains 13 residues. V was trimmed by 3 bases and J by 2 bases, leaving 5 bases between them. DNA of the CDR3: TGTGCCAGCAGTGACAGCCGCAATCAGCCCCAGCATTTT. Protein sequence: CASSDSRNQPQHF.

The J gene is TRBJ2-1, the V gene TRBV4-1; 9 nucleotides agree with TRBD1. The CDR3 loop spans 15 amino acids. The V gene end was trimmed by 8 bases and the J gene end by 6 bases; junction bases not matched to a gene: 11. In germline, CDR1 is MGHRA, CDR2 YSYEKL. In DNA form, the CDR3 reads TGCGCCAGCCGCTTCCGGGACAGGGACCTCAATGAGCAGTTCTTC. Encoded protein: CASRFRDRDLNEQFF.

Concerning this clone: One end of the junction is discordant with germline, which a read error may explain. V and J are TRBV6-5 and TRBJ2-1, with 13 nucleotides matching TRBD2. Germline V gene sequence: CDR1 MNHEY, CDR2 SVGAGI. The CDR3 loop spans 13 amino acids. The CDR3 nucleotides read TGTGCCAGCAGTTACTCCCAGACTAGCGGGGGGCTCTTC. Translating it yields CASSYSQTSGGLF.

This sequence joins TRBV29-1 and TRBJ2-5; D might be TRBD1 (5 bases). Germline values: CDR1 SQVTM, CDR2 ANQGSEA. The length of the CDR3 is 14 residues. Trimming removed 4 bases at V and 3 bases at J, with 15 bases between. The CDR3 spells CSVGGVGRKETQYF. The CDR3 DNA reads TGCAGCGTTGGGGGCGTGGGAAGAAAAGAGACCCAGTACTTC.

The J gene is TRBJ2-7, the V gene TRBV5-1, with unresolved D. The CDR3 length is 12 residues. CDR1 SGHRS and CDR2 YFSETQ come from the germline V gene. V lost 2 bases, J lost 5 bases, and 8 bases lay in between. CDR3 in amino acids: CASSLMSDEQYF. The CDR3, as DNA: TGCGCCAGCAGCTTAATGTCCGACGAGCAGTACTTC.

V usage is TRBV7-9 and J usage is TRBJ2-6; D is unresolved. The CDR3 contains 17 residues. Germline CDR1 SEHNR, CDR2 FQNEAQ (reference sequence). Trimming cost V 0 bases and J 6 bases, with 15 bases left between them. The CDR3 reads CASSLAPGHLQANVLTF. CDR3 nucleotide sequence: TGTGCCAGCAGCTTAGCCCCCGGCCACCTCCAGGCCAACGTCCTGACTTTC.

This chain connects TRBV9 to TRBJ1-1; D remains ambiguous. V lost 4 bases to trimming and J lost 4 bases, with 11 bases between them. Germline V lookup: CDR1 SGDLS, CDR2 YYNGEE. The CDR3 sequence is 13 residues long. For the CDR3, the DNA is TGTGCCAGCAGCTCAGTCTCGGGCACTGAAGCTTTCTTT. As protein: CASSSVSGTEAFF. Variable domain in full (rest from reference TRBV9 and TRBJ1-1): DSGVTQTPKHLITATGQRVTLRCSPRSGDLSVYWYQQSLDQGLQFLIQYYNGEERAKGNILERFSAQQFPDLHSELNLSSLELGDSALYFCASSSVSGTEAFFGQGTRLTVV.

V is TRBV25-1 and J is TRBJ1-1; D is uncertain. The germline V and J ends were trimmed by 3 bases and 1 base, with 6 bases remaining between them. The CDR3 is made up of 13 amino acids. CDR1 is MGHDK, CDR2 SYGVNS, per germline. In DNA, the CDR3 is TGTGCCAGCAGTGACAGGAAGAACACTGAAGCTTTCTTT. Translated, it gives CASSDRKNTEAFF.

The V gene is TRBV28, the J gene TRBJ1-1; D is unresolved. The germline V and J ends were trimmed by 2 bases and 7 bases, with 5 bases remaining between them. The CDR3 is 11 amino acids. Germline assignment: CDR1 MDHEN and CDR2 SYDVKM. The CDR3: CASSLGIEAFF. In DNA form, the CDR3 reads TGTGCCAGCAGTTTAGGGATTGAAGCTTTCTTT.

The chain has TRBV5-1 and TRBJ2-7; a weak D match, TRBD1 (5 bases). V was pared by 1 base and J by 2 bases, with 16 bases between. This CDR3 is built from 16 residues. The germline V gene has CDR1 SGHRS and CDR2 YFSETQ. The CDR3 DNA follows: TGCGCCAGCAGCTTGAAGTGGGGCAGTTACGCCTACGAGCAGTACTTC. Translated: CASSLKWGSYAYEQYF.

This clone was found a few times. J is TRBJ2-1 and V is TRBV5-6, with TRBD2 matching 11 bases. J lost 3 bases, V lost 4 bases, and 6 bases had no gene match. The CDR3 is 16 residues long. The germline V gene encodes CDR1 SGHDT and CDR2 YYEEEE. The CDR3, as DNA: TGTGCCAGCAGCGAACCCCTAGCGGGGGGCTACAATGAGCAGTTCTTC. Its translation: CASSEPLAGGYNEQFF.

The chain carries TRBV2 and TRBJ1-5; TRBD1 aligns across 7 bases. Germline V gene sequence: CDR1 SNHLY, CDR2 FYNNEI. Trimming at V came to 2 bases and at J to 6 bases, leaving 10 bases not matched to a gene. This CDR3 has 16 residues. CDR3 bases: TGTGCCAGCAGTGAATTGTGGGCAGGGGGAGGTCAGCCCCAGCATTTT. This gives the protein CASSELWAGGGQPQHF.

This clone was seen more than once but under ten times. V usage is TRBV19 and J usage is TRBJ2-3; 11 positions agree with TRBD2. CDR3 length equals 15 residues. Germline values: CDR1 LNHDA, CDR2 SQIVND (reference sequence). J lost 3 bases, V lost 9 bases, and 8 bases had no gene match. CDR3 sequence (DNA): TGTGCCAGCGGTCTTAGCGGGGGGGCTACAGATACGCAGTATTTT. Amino acids: CASGLSGGATDTQYF.

The V and J genes are TRBV7-9 and TRBJ2-7, with 7 bases aligning to TRBD1. V trimming: 8 bases; J trimming: 5 bases; junction bases outside the gene matches: 15. The CDR3 spans 15 residues. CDR1 and CDR2 (germline): SEHNR, FQNEAQ (reference sequence). CDR3 in amino acids: CASLGPRQGPDEQYF. CDR3 DNA sequence: TGTGCCAGCCTAGGCCCGCGACAGGGACCGGACGAGCAGTACTTC.

This clone was observed once. The chain has TRBV27 and TRBJ1-1; possibly TRBD1 for D (5 bases). The CDR3 totals 13 residues. The V gene's germline CDR1 is MNHEY and CDR2 SMNVEV (reference sequence). The V end was cut by 6 bases, the J end by 5 bases, with 13 bases between. As DNA, the CDR3 is TGTGCCAGCAGGTCCAGGGCGAGGACTGAAGCTTTCTTT. Translation gives CASRSRARTEAFF.

The count of this clone is one. The gene calls are TRBV4-1 and TRBJ2-7; D call uncertain. The CDR3 sequence is 14 residues long. The germline V gene has CDR1 MGHRA and CDR2 YSYEKL. V was cut by 1 base and J by 6 bases, with 13 bases left in between. CDR3 sequence reads: CASSQASSSGEQYF. The CDR3 DNA sequence: TGCGCCAGCAGCCAAGCATCGTCCTCCGGCGAGCAGTACTTC.

There are a few counts of this clone. The gene calls are TRBV18 and TRBJ1-1, with D uncertain. The CDR3 sequence is 13 residues long. Trimming left V 3 bases short and J 4 bases short, with 9 bases between. Germline-derived CDR1 and CDR2 are KGHSH and LQKENI. The CDR3 region is CASSPEEGTEAFF. In DNA, the CDR3 is TGTGCCAGCTCACCGGAGGAAGGCACTGAAGCTTTCTTT.

The chain has TRBV25-1 and TRBJ1-2, with no clear D. The CDR3 length is 11 residues. The V end lost 3 bases, the J end lost 5 bases, and 4 bases lay between the germline ends. Germline CDR1 is MGHDK and CDR2 is SYGVNS. The CDR3 nucleotides read TGTGCCAGCAGTGACTTTTATGGCTACACCTTC. It translates to CASSDFYGYTF.

V is TRBV5-6 and J is TRBJ2-1, with 10 bases that match TRBD2. The CDR3 has 16 residues. V lost 3 bases and J lost 5; bases outside the gene matches: 8. Looked up from germline, CDR1 is SGHDT and CDR2 is YYEEEE. The CDR3 spells CASSSIVAGGHNEQFF. CDR3 nucleotides: TGTGCCAGCAGCTCAATAGTAGCGGGGGGTCACAATGAGCAGTTCTTC.

The J gene is TRBJ1-6, the V gene TRBV6-5; D is uncertain. CDR3 length: 13 residues. The V gene lost 0 bases and the J gene lost 11 bases, with 8 bases spanning the gap. Germline CDR1 reads MNHEY; CDR2 reads SVGAGI. DNA for the CDR3: TGTGCCAGCAGTTACTCCGGAGACCCACCCCTCCACTTT. This translates into CASSYSGDPPLHF.

The chain recombines TRBV5-1 with TRBJ2-7; 8 bases match TRBD1. The length of the CDR3 is 14 residues. Germline trimming cut 2 bases from V and 2 bases from J; bases unmatched to any gene: 3. Germline CDR1 reads SGHRS; CDR2 reads YFSETQ. CDR3 sequence (DNA): TGCGCCAGCAGCTTAACAGGGGGAGCCTACGAGCAGTACTTC. Its translation: CASSLTGGAYEQYF.